The clone carrying this TCR beta chain was seen a single time. Antigen specificity is unknown. V lost 7 bases, J lost 7 bases, and 13 bases lay in between. The germline gives CDR1 MNHEY, CDR2 SVGEGT. The length of the CDR3 is 12 residues. The sample belongs to a study of T cell repertoires in cytomegalovirus infection. Overall study results and limits: Summed frequency of shared TCR beta families picked out CMV carriers who also had the relevant HLA.

TCRdb called the reads again in MiXCR, with one record for every CDR3 protein. The sample holds around 750,000 distinct CDR3 sequences; 32% are singletons and the top ten take 9.5% to 15%. The sample here was cultured CD8+ T cells from PBMCs, taken from culture after CMV antigen stimulation. The chain links TRBV6-2 or TRBV6-3 to TRBJ1-1, with TRBD1 as a possible D gene (6 bases). This sequence originates from a human donor in good health (CMV status not recorded). Some clones in this sample may be carry-over from other donors' samples. CDR3 protein: CASKPNRVEAFF. In DNA, the CDR3 is TGTGCCAGCAAACCCAACAGGGTTGAAGCTTTCTTT.